This T cell receptor beta chain comes out of a study of Ad26.COV2.S vaccination and SARS-CoV-2 variants. Study-wide points: With respect to non-spike TCR breadth, vaccine and placebo recipients were similar. Recipients given vaccine exceeded placebo recipients in spike-specific TCR breadth. From the TCR breadth and depth analyses, total T cell responses may have been underestimated.

In this sample, this clone turned up a few times. Its antigen remains unidentified. CDR3 length equals 18 residues. CDR1 is LGHDT, CDR2 YNNKEL, per germline (reference sequence). Trimming cost V 0 bases and J 3 bases, with 18 bases left between them. The method was immunoSEQ multiplex PCR; TCRdb's version includes in-frame clones alone and lacks a portion of them. The data show roughly 380,000 clones, 92% seen once. The receptor comes from a human donor who had recovered from COVID-19. The V call is TRBV3-1 (or the pseudogene TRBV3-2), the J call TRBJ1-3, with TRBD1 as a possible D gene (5 bases). This sample comprised peripheral blood, obtained after recovery from COVID-19. CDR3 nucleotides: TGTGCCAGCAGCCAAGAAAGGCAGGGCGGCTTCTTTGGAAACACCATATATTTT. It specifies CASSQERQGGFFGNTIYF.